This is a list of T cell receptor beta chains from one sample in a study of blood T cell repertoires in COVID-19. The protocol was immunoSEQ multiplex PCR, while the TCRdb copy is restricted to in-frame clones and leaves out a portion. Of about 260,000 clones in the sample, roughly four fifths were seen once. The sample taken for sequencing was PBMCs or T cells enriched from blood (not recorded which). The source is a man aged 30 to 39 with acute COVID-19. CDR3s include the opening cysteine and the closing phenylalanine or tryptophan. The D gene is left open where the match is weak. Expanded clones are given a class, and other clones once, few, many or no size at all.

D	V	J	size	CDR3	DNA
-	TRBV11-3	TRBJ1-4	-	CASSSIDSSGGNEKLFF	TGTGCCAGCAGCTCGATCGACTCGTCGGGGGGTAATGAAAAACTGTTTTTT
TRBD2	TRBV9	TRBJ2-1	-	CASSVGLAGAAGQFF	TGTGCCAGCAGCGTTGGACTAGCGGGGGCCGCCGGGCAGTTCTTC
-	TRBV7-9	TRBJ1-4	-	CASSYGDTANEKLFF	TGTGCCAGCAGCTACGGGGACACCGCTAATGAAAAACTGTTTTTT
-	TRBV28	TRBJ1-1	-	CASSLGAGNTEAFF	TGTGCCAGCAGCTTAGGTGCAGGGAACACTGAAGCTTTCTTT
-	TRBV11-3	TRBJ1-1	once	CASSIYGYQTEAFF	TGTGCCAGCAGCATTTACGGGTACCAAACTGAAGCTTTCTTT
-	TRBV15	TRBJ1-2	few	CATSRDWDSRYGYTF	TGTGCCACCAGCAGAGATTGGGACTCCCGCTATGGCTACACCTTC
TRBD2	TRBV4-1	TRBJ2-1	once	CASSQEVGSVGSGGWGEQFF	TGCGCCAGCAGCCAGGAAGTGGGGTCTGTTGGTAGCGGGGGGTGGGGTGAGCAGTTCTTC
-	TRBV3-1/TRBV3-2	TRBJ1-2	-	CASSRLPGGGPVYTF	TGTGCCAGCAGCCGCTTACCGGGCGGGGGCCCGGTCTACACCTTC
TRBD2	TRBV2	TRBJ2-1	-	CASRVSGSGVEQFF	TGTGCCAGCAGAGTTAGCGGGAGTGGTGTTGAGCAGTTCTTC
-	TRBV14	TRBJ1-4	-	CASSHPGQLDKGNREKLFF	TGTGCCAGCAGCCACCCCGGACAGCTGGACAAGGGGAATAGAGAAAAACTGTTTTTT
-	TRBV5-6	TRBJ1-5	few	CASSFRDTNQPQHF	TGTGCCAGCAGCTTCCGGGACACCAATCAGCCCCAGCATTTT
-	TRBV11-3	TRBJ2-3	-	CASSLGRPGDTQYF	TGTGCCAGCAGCTTAGGCCGTCCGGGAGATACGCAGTATTTT
TRBD1	TRBV9	TRBJ1-1	-	CASSVATQQGTEAFF	TGTGCCAGCAGCGTAGCTACGCAACAGGGGACTGAAGCTTTCTTT
-	TRBV29-1	TRBJ1-2	-	CSVTGGAQSYGYTF	TGCAGCGTCACGGGGGGGGCGCAGAGCTATGGCTACACCTTC
-	TRBV4-2	TRBJ2-2	-	CASSQAPYTGELFF	TGTGCCAGCAGCCAAGCCCCGTACACCGGGGAGCTGTTTTTT
-	TRBV6-5	TRBJ2-1	-	CASSYGGYEQFF	TGTGCCAGCAGTTACGGAGGGTATGAGCAGTTCTTC
-	TRBV12-5	TRBJ1-4	once	CASARVGNEKLFF	TGTGCTAGCGCCAGGGTTGGAAATGAAAAACTGTTTTTT
TRBD2	TRBV5-4	TRBJ2-1	-	CASSLGQAGGPRNEQFF	TGTGCCAGCAGCTTGGGTCAGGCGGGGGGGCCTCGCAATGAGCAGTTCTTC
TRBD1	TRBV5-3	TRBJ1-1	-	CARSQGQGTNTEAFF	TGTGCCAGAAGCCAGGGACAGGGGACTAACACTGAAGCTTTCTTT
TRBD2	TRBV11-2	TRBJ2-1	-	CASSLVAGVVNEQFF	TGTGCCAGCAGCTTAGTCGCGGGAGTGGTCAATGAGCAGTTCTTC
TRBD1	TRBV11-3	TRBJ1-5	-	CASSWGQGENQPQHF	TGTGCCAGCAGCTGGGGACAGGGCGAAAATCAGCCCCAGCATTTT
-	TRBV28	TRBJ1-2	-	CASRFPGRDYGYTF	TGTGCCAGCAGATTTCCCGGGAGGGACTATGGCTACACCTTC
-	TRBV5-4	TRBJ2-1	-	CASSSGLALGDEQFF	TGTGCCAGCAGCTCGGGACTGGCGTTGGGGGATGAGCAGTTCTTC
-	TRBV6-5	TRBJ1-2	-	CASSNQVAGYTF	TGTGCCAGCAGTAATCAGGTGGCTGGCTACACCTTC
-	TRBV11-2	TRBJ1-1	few	CASSSGIRVIEAFF	TGTGCCAGCAGCTCCGGAATTCGGGTGATCGAAGCTTTCTTT
-	TRBV12-3/TRBV12-4	TRBJ1-2	-	CASSAGVEGYTF	TGTGCCAGCAGCGCGGGGGTAGAGGGCTACACCTTC
-	TRBV24-1	TRBJ1-2	-	CATSADSDYGYTF	TGTGCCACCAGTGCGGACAGCGATTATGGCTACACCTTC
-	TRBV6-1	TRBJ1-3	few	CASSEGRGGNTIYF	TGTGCCAGCAGTGAGGGGAGGGGTGGAAACACCATATATTTT
-	TRBV29-1	TRBJ1-6	-	CSVEDRGNSGTSPLHF	TGCAGCGTTGAAGATCGGGGGAACAGTGGGACCTCACCCCTCCACTTT
TRBD2	TRBV5-1	TRBJ2-3	-	CASSFTISGGSTDTQYF	TGCGCCAGCAGCTTCACAATCAGCGGGGGGAGCACAGATACGCAGTATTTT
-	TRBV6-5	TRBJ1-6	-	CASKRERSPLHF	TGTGCCAGCAAGAGGGAGAGGTCACCCCTCCACTTT
TRBD2	TRBV13	TRBJ2-3	-	CASSPIAGGTDTQYF	TGTGCCAGCAGCCCAATAGCGGGGGGCACAGATACGCAGTATTTT
TRBD1	TRBV28	TRBJ1-4	-	CASSPGTVATNEKLFF	TGTGCCAGCAGTCCGGGGACAGTTGCAACTAATGAAAAACTGTTTTTT
TRBD2	TRBV28	TRBJ2-5	once	CASSLQSGGAGKTQYF	TGTGCCAGCAGTTTACAAAGCGGGGGGGCGGGAAAGACCCAGTACTTC
TRBD1	TRBV6-4	TRBJ1-6	once	CASSDSRGNSPLHF	TGTGCCAGCAGTGACTCCAGGGGGAATTCACCCCTCCACTTT
TRBD1	TRBV7-2	TRBJ1-2	-	CASSPQGQGRDGYTF	TGTGCCAGCAGCCCACAGGGACAGGGTCGAGATGGCTACACCTTC
-	TRBV28	TRBJ2-2	-	CASSPHRVGGPVTGELFF	TGTGCCAGCAGTCCCCACCGGGTGGGGGGGCCGGTCACCGGGGAGCTGTTTTTT
-	TRBV24-1	TRBJ1-2	few	CATSGGGGYTF	TGTGCCACCAGTGGAGGGGGTGGCTACACCTTC
-	TRBV5-1	TRBJ2-1	-	CASSLDTSSYNEQFF	TGTGCCAGCAGCCTGGACACTAGCTCCTACAATGAGCAGTTCTTC
TRBD1	TRBV6-5	TRBJ1-5	once	CASNDRGGNQPQHF	TGTGCCAGCAACGACAGGGGTGGCAATCAGCCCCAGCATTTT
-	TRBV6-4	TRBJ1-2	-	CASSDSRGYTF	TGTGCCAGCAGTGACTCGAGAGGCTACACCTTC
TRBD1	TRBV6-2/TRBV6-3	TRBJ1-5	-	CASSSAGTGQPQHF	TGTGCCAGCAGCTCAGCCGGGACAGGGCAGCCCCAGCATTTT
-	TRBV2	TRBJ1-5	-	CASSDLSRVGNQPQHF	TGTGCCAGCAGTGATTTGAGCAGGGTAGGCAATCAGCCCCAGCATTTT
-	TRBV28	TRBJ2-3	-	CASSRGTRGRTDTQYF	TGTGCCAGCAGCAGGGGGACTAGGGGCCGCACAGATACGCAGTATTTT